This T cell receptor beta chain was obtained from a study of T cells in Graves' hyperthyroidism and ophthalmopathy. For the study at large: Pretreatment peripheral blood was obtained at initial diagnosis.

The CDR3 consists of 14 residues. V shed 5 bases and J shed 7 bases, with 18 bases lying between them. The germline CDR1 and CDR2 sequences are SQVTM and ANQGSEA. Broader study findings: Among thyroid clonotypes expanded above 0.001, most also appeared in blood.

The table lists this clonotype with many counts. Its cognate antigen is unknown. The TCR beta CDR3 regions underwent amplification using RNA transcripts as the source. HTBI primers drove first-round RT-PCR of the TCR CDR3. Via MiXCR, TCRdb re-called the multiplex PCR reads, giving one row per CDR3 protein. The repertoire includes 400,000 to 500,000 distinct CDR3 sequences, around 15% of them detected once, and 15% to 20% sits in the top ten. The authors obtained PBMCs from more than 8 ml of fresh peripheral blood. This receptor was taken from a young woman with Graves' hyperthyroidism. This sequence joins TRBV29-1 and TRBJ1-5; D is perhaps TRBD1 (6 bases). Sequencing was done on a sample of blood. The CDR3 sequence: CSVPSGPGDQPQHF. As DNA, the CDR3 is TGCAGCGTTCCTTCGGGTCCAGGGGACCAGCCCCAGCATTTT.